These 25 T cell receptor beta chains share one sample of origin, sequenced in a study of shared clonotypes between healthy human individuals. The method was immunoSEQ multiplex PCR; TCRdb's version includes in-frame clones alone and lacks a portion of them. The sample records 2 million to 2.5 million clones, about 94% being singletons. In the naive CD8 group, cells lacked CD45RO and were positively selected for CCR7, so terminally differentiated effector memory CD45RA+ cells were left out. Sequences were obtained from naive CD8+ T cells sorted from blood. These receptors were obtained from a man between 18 and 35 years old in good health.

This clone was recorded a few times. The same CDR3 is also encoded by other DNA sequences in this sample. J is TRBJ1-1 and V is TRBV5-1; D unclear. Germline CDR1 is SGHRS and CDR2 is YFSETQ. The V end was cut by 2 bases, the J end by 0 bases, with 5 bases between. This CDR3 has 13 amino acids. For the CDR3, the DNA is TGCGCCAGCAGCTTAACGGTGAACACTGAAGCTTTCTTT. Translating it yields CASSLTVNTEAFF.

With respect to this clone: Other DNA sequences in the sample encode the same CDR3. The gene calls are TRBV9 and TRBJ2-3, with D maybe TRBD2 (6 bases). Germline V gene data show CDR1 as SGDLS and CDR2 as YYNGEE. The CDR3 has 14 residues. The V gene lost 2 bases and the J gene lost 0 bases, with 7 bases spanning the gap. The CDR3 reads CASSVEGSTDTQYF. DNA for the CDR3: TGTGCCAGCAGCGTGGAGGGTAGCACAGATACGCAGTATTTT.

The gene calls are TRBV27 and TRBJ1-2; D remains ambiguous. Germline CDR1 is MNHEY and CDR2 is SMNVEV (reference sequence). The CDR3 contains 13 residues. Trimming pared 5 bases from V and 7 bases from J, leaving 14 bases between. CDR3 bases: TGTGCCAGCAGTCCCGACGGGGTGATTGGCTACACCTTC. This translates into CASSPDGVIGYTF.

This sequence joins TRBV7-9 and TRBJ2-7, with 16 bases fitting TRBD2. V lost 5 bases and J lost 5; bases outside the gene matches: 9. The CDR3 sequence is 17 residues long. Germline lookup yields CDR1 SEHNR and CDR2 FQNEAQ (reference sequence). CDR3 loop: CASSQGLAGGPSNEQYF. The CDR3 nucleotides are TGTGCCAGCAGCCAGGGACTAGCGGGAGGGCCCAGCAACGAGCAGTACTTC.

The rearrangement links TRBV13 to TRBJ2-2; TRBD1 aligns across 9 bases. Unmatched junction bases numbered 12, after V lost 6 bases and J lost 7 bases. In germline, CDR1 is PRHDT, CDR2 FYEKMQ (reference sequence). CDR3 size: 16 residues. CDR3 sequence reads: CASSSETGGFGGELFF. CDR3 nucleotides: TGTGCCAGCAGTTCCGAAACAGGGGGCTTCGGCGGGGAGCTGTTTTTT.

The chain carries TRBV7-9 and TRBJ2-7, with D possibly being TRBD1 (6 bases). Germline-derived CDR1 and CDR2 are SEHNR and FQNEAQ (reference sequence). The CDR3 totals 18 residues. Between the trimmed V and J ends, which lost 2 bases and 5 bases, there was a span of 25 bases. CDR3 residues: CASSLRTVPPGSLNEQYF. CDR3 in DNA: TGTGCCAGCAGCTTAAGGACAGTACCCCCCGGATCTTTGAACGAGCAGTACTTC.

This chain links TRBV5-4 with TRBJ1-1; D ambiguous. The germline V gene has CDR1 SGHNT and CDR2 YYREEE (reference sequence). This CDR3 is built from 12 residues. With 3 bases removed from V and 4 bases from J, the gap between germline ends came to 7 bases. This chain's CDR3 is CASSSDFTEAFF. The DNA for the CDR3 is TGTGCCAGCAGCTCGGACTTCACTGAAGCTTTCTTT. Full variable domain (remainder filled in from reference TRBV5-4 and TRBJ1-1): ETGVTQSPTHLIKTRGQQVTLRCSSQSGHNTVSWYQQALGQGPQFIFQYYREEENGRGNFPPRFSGLQFPNYSSELNVNALELDDSALYLCASSSDFTEAFFGQGTRLTVV.

This clone was picked up one time. The genes are TRBV27 and TRBJ2-7; TRBD1 matches 7 bases. This CDR3 has 15 residues. Germline V CDR1 and CDR2: MNHEY, SMNVEV (reference sequence). After removal of 5 bases from V and 0 bases from J, the junction contained 7 bases not matched to a gene. In nucleotides, the CDR3 is TGTGCCAGCAGTCTAAGGGGGCTGAACTCCTACGAGCAGTACTTC. It translates to CASSLRGLNSYEQYF.

The V call is TRBV5-4, the J call TRBJ2-1; 11 bases line up with TRBD2. Unmatched junction bases numbered 9, after V lost 0 bases and J lost 7 bases. The CDR3 totals 17 residues. CDR1 SGHNT and CDR2 YYREEE come from the germline V gene (reference sequence). In DNA form, the CDR3 reads TGTGCCAGCAGCTTGGAAGTACTAGCGGGAGTTGGGAATGAGCAGTTCTTC. It is translated as CASSLEVLAGVGNEQFF.

The chain employs TRBV29-1 and TRBJ1-2; possible D gene TRBD1, 5 bases. V was trimmed by 0 bases and J by 5 bases, leaving 19 bases between them. Per the germline V gene, CDR1 is SQVTM and CDR2 is ANQGSEA. The CDR3 is 16 residues long. The CDR3 DNA sequence: TGCAGCGTTGAAGATTTCGTGGGGGGTATTAAGTATGGCTACACCTTC. Translating gives CSVEDFVGGIKYGYTF.

The CDR3 here is CASSSGGPYGYTF. The CDR3 DNA reads TGTGCCAGCAGTTCCGGCGGACCCTATGGCTACACCTTC. The chain employs TRBV6-6 and TRBJ1-2, with D hard to call. Trimming stripped 4 bases from V and 4 bases from J, with 10 bases between. The CDR3 loop spans 13 amino acids. Germline V gene lookup returns CDR1 MNHNY and CDR2 SVGAGI (reference sequence).

This rearrangement joins TRBV9 to TRBJ2-7, with D perhaps assigned TRBD1 or TRBD2 (6 bases each). Germline loops: CDR1 SGDLS, CDR2 YYNGEE. V lost 3 bases and J lost 0, with 13 bases in between. This CDR3 is 15 amino acids long. The CDR3 DNA reads TGTGCCAGCAGCGAGGGGGACTCCAGCTCCTACGAGCAGTACTTC. Translated: CASSEGDSSSYEQYF.

The count of this clone is one. The gene calls are TRBV6-5 and TRBJ2-1; the D gene is possibly TRBD1 (5 bases). Germline CDR1 and CDR2: MNHEY and SVGAGI. V was cut by 6 bases and J by 3 bases, with 15 bases left in between. This CDR3 is built from 15 residues. CDR3 protein: CASSLDSPLYNEQFF. CDR3 nucleotide sequence: TGTGCCAGCAGCTTAGACAGTCCCCTCTACAATGAGCAGTTCTTC.

As to this clone: The sample has other DNA sequences that encode this CDR3 too. V is TRBV5-6 and J is TRBJ2-7; D remains unclear. Germline loops: CDR1 SGHDT, CDR2 YYEEEE. The germline V and J ends were trimmed by 0 bases and 3 bases, with 7 bases remaining between them. This CDR3 is 13 amino acids long. The CDR3 nucleotides are TGTGCCAGCAGCTTGGGGCAGATCTACGAGCAGTACTTC. Translation gives CASSLGQIYEQYF.

CDR3: CASSHKREGSYEQYF. CDR3 sequence (DNA): TGCGCCAGCAGCCACAAGCGGGAGGGCTCCTACGAGCAGTACTTC. The rearrangement uses TRBV4-1 and TRBJ2-7; 10 bases align to TRBD2. The length of the CDR3 is 15 residues. Germline CDR1 MGHRA, CDR2 YSYEKL. V trimming: 3 bases; J trimming: 0 bases; junction bases outside the gene matches: 2.

As for this clone: The sample holds other DNA sequences that translate to the same CDR3. This chain uses TRBV5-4 with TRBJ2-5; D gene ambiguous. V lost 2 bases and J 4 bases, leaving 3 bases between the germline ends. Germline V gene data show CDR1 as SGHNT and CDR2 as YYREEE (reference sequence). This CDR3 is built from 11 residues. The DNA of the CDR3 is TGTGCCAGCAGCTTTTTAGAGACCCAGTACTTC. This encodes CASSFLETQYF.

A remark on this clone: The sample contains more than one DNA sequence encoding this CDR3. This rearrangement joins TRBV27 to TRBJ2-7; the match to TRBD1 covers 11 bases. This CDR3 is 15 amino acids long. CDR1 and CDR2 (germline): MNHEY, SMNVEV (reference sequence). Trimming took 2 bases from V and 3 from J; bases not matched to a gene: 3. CDR3 residues: CASSLGTGGYYEQYF. The DNA of the CDR3 is TGTGCCAGCAGTTTAGGGACAGGGGGTTACTACGAGCAGTACTTC.

A few counts support this clone. The likely explanation is a read error, given a far larger clone one base away. The sample has other DNA sequences that encode this CDR3 too. The V gene is TRBV9, the J gene TRBJ1-2; weak D call: TRBD1 (6 bases). This CDR3 spans 13 amino acids. V was trimmed by 0 bases and J by 4 bases, leaving 7 bases between them. The V gene's germline CDR1 is SGDLS and CDR2 YYNGEE. CDR3 DNA sequence: TGTGCCAGCAGCGTAGGGGACACCTATGGCTACACCTTC. It is translated as CASSVGDTYGYTF.

The chain employs TRBV7-6 and TRBJ1-1; D is unclear. The CDR3 contains 14 residues. Germline CDR1 and CDR2: SGHVS and FNYEAQ. The V end was cut by 5 bases, the J end by 4 bases, with 14 bases between. CDR3 residues: CASSPGGSITEAFF. CDR3 nucleotides: TGTGCCAGCAGCCCGGGCGGCAGCATCACTGAAGCTTTCTTT.

Note on this clone: Other DNA sequences in this specimen translate into the identical CDR3. The chain employs TRBV2 and TRBJ2-7; no clear D gene. From germline, CDR1 is SNHLY and CDR2 FYNNEI. This CDR3 is 11 amino acids long. Trimming took 4 bases from V and 0 from J, leaving 1 base between them. This CDR3 is CASSASYEQYF. CDR3 in DNA: TGTGCCAGCAGTGCCTCCTACGAGCAGTACTTC.

This chain links TRBV27 with TRBJ1-2; 9 bases match TRBD1. The germline gives CDR1 MNHEY, CDR2 SMNVEV (reference sequence). The CDR3 has 13 amino acids. J lost 6 bases, V lost 6 bases, and 5 bases had no gene match. In nucleotides, the CDR3 is TGTGCCAGCAGAGAACAGGGGGCAAATGGCTACACCTTC. Protein: CASREQGANGYTF.

The V and J genes are TRBV27 and TRBJ1-2, with TRBD1 matching 7 bases. Germline CDR1 MNHEY, CDR2 SMNVEV (reference sequence). The trim removed 3 bases at V and 1 base at J, leaving 8 bases unmatched. The CDR3 sequence is 16 residues long. CDR3 sequence: CASSLGFGTDNYGYTF. CDR3 nucleotide sequence: TGTGCCAGCAGTTTGGGCTTCGGGACAGATAACTATGGCTACACCTTC.

This clone was seen once. The V and J genes are TRBV5-6 and TRBJ2-7; TRBD1 is a possible D gene (7 bases). V was pared by 4 bases and J by 3 bases, with 20 bases between. Looked up from germline, CDR1 is SGHDT and CDR2 is YYEEEE. CDR3 length: 16 residues. The CDR3 coding sequence is TGTGCCAGCAGCGGAGGGCTCGGGACAGTCGACTACGAGCAGTACTTC. Its translation: CASSGGLGTVDYEQYF.

The J gene is TRBJ2-1, the V gene TRBV2; 14 positions agree with TRBD2. Germline V gene lookup returns CDR1 SNHLY and CDR2 FYNNEI. J gave up 5 bases and V 10 bases, and 4 bases lay outside the gene matches. The CDR3 has 14 amino acids. CDR3 sequence (DNA): TGTGCCACCCGGGGACTAGCGGGAGACAATGAGCAGTTCTTC. This translates into CATRGLAGDNEQFF.

The rearrangement joins TRBV7-9 to TRBJ2-5, with D perhaps TRBD2 (5 bases). Deletions cut 5 bases from V and 4 bases from J, with 20 bases between. In germline, CDR1 is SEHNR, CDR2 FQNEAQ (reference sequence). CDR3 length equals 16 residues. The CDR3 region has the DNA TGTGCCAGCAGCCCCAGCGGAGAGGCCGGAGGAGAGACCCAGTACTTC. Its translation is CASSPSGEAGGETQYF.